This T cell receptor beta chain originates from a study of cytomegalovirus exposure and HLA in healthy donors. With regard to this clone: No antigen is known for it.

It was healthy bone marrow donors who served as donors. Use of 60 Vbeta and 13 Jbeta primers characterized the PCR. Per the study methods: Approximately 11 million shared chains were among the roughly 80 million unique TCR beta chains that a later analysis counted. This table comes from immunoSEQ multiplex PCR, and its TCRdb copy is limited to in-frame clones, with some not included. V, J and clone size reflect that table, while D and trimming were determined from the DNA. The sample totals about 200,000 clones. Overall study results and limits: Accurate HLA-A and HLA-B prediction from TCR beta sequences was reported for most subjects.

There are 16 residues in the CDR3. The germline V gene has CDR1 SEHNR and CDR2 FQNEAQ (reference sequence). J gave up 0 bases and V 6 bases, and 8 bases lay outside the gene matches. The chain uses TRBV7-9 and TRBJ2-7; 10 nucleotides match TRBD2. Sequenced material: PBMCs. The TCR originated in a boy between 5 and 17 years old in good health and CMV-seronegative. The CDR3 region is CASSSPGLANSYEQYF. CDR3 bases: TGTGCCAGCAGTTCACCGGGACTAGCGAACTCCTACGAGCAGTACTTC.